What follows are 23 T cell receptor beta chains derived from one specimen sequenced in a study of blood T cell repertoires in COVID-19. Repertoires were generated with immunoSEQ multiplex PCR, while TCRdb's copy carries only in-frame clones and drops some. Of about 250,000 clones listed, 75% to 90% were seen once; the top ten hold 6% to 7%. The sample consisted of PBMCs or T cells enriched from blood (not recorded which). The source is a woman aged 25 to 39 with acute COVID-19.

This chain connects TRBV7-2 to TRBJ2-5, with 7 bases fitting TRBD1. The CDR3 totals 14 residues. Germline V CDR1 and CDR2: SGHTA, FQGNSA. V lost 4 bases, J lost 2 bases, and 4 bases stayed unmatched. DNA of the CDR3: TGTGCCAGCAGCTCTCGGACAGGTCAAGAGACCCAGTACTTC. Its protein product is CASSSRTGQETQYF.

This clone was counted a few times. This sequence joins TRBV7-9 and TRBJ1-2; D possibly corresponds to TRBD1 (5 bases). With 5 bases removed from V and 4 bases from J, the gap between germline ends came to 11 bases. This CDR3 is built from 13 residues. Per germline, CDR1 SEHNR and CDR2 FQNEAQ (reference sequence). The CDR3 DNA reads as TGTGCCAGCAGCGCACCGGGACTCTATGGCTACACCTTC. Protein sequence: CASSAPGLYGYTF. Combining the CDR3 with reference TRBV7-9 and TRBJ1-2 gives the whole variable domain DTGVSQNPRHKITKRGQNVTFRCDPISEHNRLYWYRQTLGQGPEFLTYFQNEAQLEKSRLLSDRFSAERPKGSFSTLEIQRTEQGDSAMYLCASSAPGLYGYTFGSGTRLTVV.

The CDR3, as DNA: TGTGCCAGCAGCCAAGATAGGACTACCGACAATGAGCAGTTCTTC. Amino acid sequence: CASSQDRTTDNEQFF. V usage is TRBV3-1 (or the pseudogene TRBV3-2) and J usage is TRBJ2-1; D may be TRBD2 (6 bases). The CDR3 extends over 15 amino acids. Germline CDR1 reads LGHDT; CDR2 reads YNNKEL (reference sequence). Deletions cut 0 bases from V and 5 bases from J, with 11 bases between.

This clone was counted between two and nine times. The gene calls are TRBV7-9 and TRBJ2-5; D might be TRBD1 (6 bases). Germline CDR1 SEHNR, CDR2 FQNEAQ (reference sequence). Trimming pared 3 bases from V and 5 bases from J, leaving 13 bases between. CDR3 length: 14 amino acids. CDR3: CASSFSGDGETQYF. CDR3 DNA sequence: TGTGCCAGCAGCTTCTCAGGGGATGGGGAGACCCAGTACTTC.

The V gene is TRBV15, the J gene TRBJ1-6, with 8 bases lining up with TRBD1. Germline V gene sequence: CDR1 LNHNV, CDR2 YYDKDF (reference sequence). V trimming: 3 bases; J trimming: 3 bases; junction bases outside the gene matches: 4. The CDR3 totals 16 residues. CDR3 amino acids: CATSRDRDLYNSPLHF. In DNA form, the CDR3 reads TGTGCCACCAGCAGGGACAGGGACCTCTATAATTCACCCCTCCACTTT.

There are a few counts of this clone. The chain carries TRBV14 and TRBJ1-2, with D unresolved. Germline V gene lookup returns CDR1 SGHDN and CDR2 FVKESK. The CDR3 is 13 residues long. V was cut by 1 base and J by 8 bases, with 11 bases left in between. The CDR3 sequence is CASSQGAQQGYTF. Written as DNA, the CDR3 is TGTGCCAGCAGCCAAGGAGCACAGCAGGGCTACACCTTC.

The V and J genes are TRBV5-1 and TRBJ2-5; 10 bases agree with TRBD2. V dropped 4 bases and J dropped 4; count of bases not matched to a gene: 7. Looked up from germline, CDR1 is SGHRS and CDR2 is YFSETQ. The CDR3 sequence is 15 residues long. The CDR3: CASSLPSGSLETQYF. The CDR3 DNA is TGCGCCAGCAGCCTGCCTAGCGGGAGTTTAGAGACCCAGTACTTC.

The rearrangement joins TRBV6-5 to TRBJ1-4; possibly TRBD1 for D (5 bases). Germline lookup yields CDR1 MNHEY and CDR2 SVGAGI. V was trimmed by 0 bases and J by 8 bases, leaving 13 bases between them. The CDR3 runs to 15 residues. Here the CDR3 DNA reads TGTGCCAGCAGTTACTCGGCGGGGCGGGAAGAAAAACTGTTTTTT. Amino acids: CASSYSAGREEKLFF.

The chain recombines TRBV18 with TRBJ2-1; 7 bases line up with TRBD2. This CDR3 is 14 amino acids long. The V and J ends lost 2 bases and 8 bases, in that order; junction bases with no gene match: 6. The germline V gene encodes CDR1 KGHSH and CDR2 LQKENI. CDR3 sequence reads: CASSPRTSSHEQFF. The CDR3 DNA is TGTGCCAGCTCACCAAGGACTAGTAGCCATGAGCAGTTCTTC.

This chain links TRBV5-4 with TRBJ2-7; TRBD1 matches 9 bases. Germline V gene sequence: CDR1 SGHNT, CDR2 YYREEE (reference sequence). Germline trimming cut 5 bases from V and 5 bases from J; bases unmatched to any gene: 5. The CDR3 is 13 amino acids. In DNA form, the CDR3 reads TGTGCCAGCAGTAAACAGGGGGCCAACGAGCAGTACTTC. It yields the protein CASSKQGANEQYF.

The V gene is TRBV18, the J gene TRBJ2-5; 10 positions match TRBD1. The J segment lost 4 bases and the V segment lost 2 bases, leaving 7 bases of the junction unmatched. This CDR3 contains 16 residues. Germline V gives CDR1 KGHSH, CDR2 LQKENI. The DNA for the CDR3 is TGTGCCAGCTCACCATTTGACAGGGGGCGCGGAGAGACCCAGTACTTC. It yields the protein CASSPFDRGRGETQYF.

This chain links TRBV2 with TRBJ1-1; a possible D gene is TRBD1 (5 bases). Per germline, CDR1 SNHLY and CDR2 FYNNEI. The CDR3 covers 15 residues. Trimming took 4 bases from V and 0 from J, leaving 12 bases between them. The CDR3 DNA reads as TGTGCCAGCAGTGGTAACGGGGGGATGAACACTGAAGCTTTCTTT. Protein sequence: CASSGNGGMNTEAFF.

This clone has only one observation. V gene TRBV10-2 combines with J gene TRBJ1-3; possible D gene TRBD1, 6 bases. The CDR3 is made up of 16 amino acids. CDR1 WSHSY and CDR2 SAAADI come from the germline V gene. V was cut by 3 bases and J by 2 bases, with 14 bases left in between. The CDR3 DNA follows: TGCGCCAGCAGTGATCCCCAGGGGCAAGCTGGAAACACCATATATTTT. It codes for CASSDPQGQAGNTIYF.

This chain joins TRBV28 and TRBJ2-1; 8 nucleotides agree with TRBD2. CDR3 length: 13 residues. Germline V gene data show CDR1 as MDHEN and CDR2 as SYDVKM. V was pared by 7 bases and J by 7 bases, with 6 bases of the junction left unmatched. CDR3 region: CASTSTGGNEQFF. CDR3 nucleotide sequence: TGTGCCAGCACCTCTACGGGGGGGAATGAGCAGTTCTTC.

V gene TRBV10-1 combines with J gene TRBJ1-3; possible D gene TRBD1, 5 bases. With 3 bases removed from V and 4 bases from J, the gap between germline ends came to 22 bases. The CDR3 length is 18 residues. CDR1 is WNHNN and CDR2 is SYGVQD in the germline V gene (reference sequence). CDR3 nucleotide sequence: TGCGCCAGCAGTGAATTTCGCGGTCTCTCGGGGGTCGGAAACACCATATATTTT. Amino acid sequence: CASSEFRGLSGVGNTIYF.

V usage is TRBV3-1 (or the pseudogene TRBV3-2) and J usage is TRBJ1-2, with no clear D. Germline CDR1 reads LGHDT; CDR2 reads YNNKEL (reference sequence). V dropped 4 bases and J dropped 3 bases, with 9 bases sitting between them. This CDR3 comprises 13 residues. The CDR3 loop is CASSPPSHYGYTF. CDR3 in DNA: TGTGCCAGCAGCCCCCCGAGTCACTATGGCTACACCTTC.

This clone showed up just once. This chain links TRBV30 with TRBJ1-5, with no clear D. This CDR3 is 13 amino acids long. V was trimmed by 2 bases and J by 3 bases, leaving 8 bases between them. Germline V gene lookup returns CDR1 GTSNPN and CDR2 SVGIG (reference sequence). CDR3 loop: CAWSKGDNQPQHF. CDR3 bases: TGTGCCTGGAGTAAGGGAGACAATCAGCCCCAGCATTTT.

This clone was seen a few times. This chain uses TRBV28 with TRBJ2-5; TRBD2 matches at 10 bases. The CDR3 contains 16 residues. Germline values: CDR1 MDHEN, CDR2 SYDVKM. J was trimmed by 1 base and V by 3 bases; bases with no gene match: 5. The CDR3 protein is CASSFFSGGLQETQYF. CDR3 nucleotides: TGTGCCAGCAGTTTTTTTAGCGGGGGGCTCCAAGAGACCCAGTACTTC.

The chain has TRBV9 and TRBJ1-3; TRBD1 aligns across 9 bases. The CDR3 consists of 17 residues. Germline CDR1 is SGDLS and CDR2 is YYNGEE. V was clipped by 4 bases and J by 0 bases; unmatched bases: 8. CDR3 loop: CASSYRRQGGSGNTIYF. The CDR3 DNA sequence: TGTGCCAGCAGCTACCGCCGACAGGGGGGCTCTGGAAACACCATATATTTT.

This clone has only one observation. This chain links TRBV7-9 with TRBJ2-7; TRBD2 agrees at 8 bases. CDR3 length equals 16 residues. Germline-derived CDR1 and CDR2 are SEHNR and FQNEAQ (reference sequence). The V gene end was trimmed by 1 base and the J gene end by 2 bases; junction bases not matched to a gene: 7. For the CDR3, the DNA is TGTGCCAGCAGCTTAGTCTTAGTAGCGGGGCCCTACGAGCAGTACTTC. This sequence encodes CASSLVLVAGPYEQYF. Combining the CDR3 with reference TRBV7-9 and TRBJ2-7 gives the whole variable domain DTGVSQNPRHKITKRGQNVTFRCDPISEHNRLYWYRQTLGQGPEFLTYFQNEAQLEKSRLLSDRFSAERPKGSFSTLEIQRTEQGDSAMYLCASSLVLVAGPYEQYFGPGTRLTVT.

This chain uses TRBV4-1 with TRBJ2-3, with D maybe TRBD1 (5 bases). The germline V and J ends were trimmed by 3 bases and 4 bases, with 11 bases remaining between them. CDR3 size: 14 residues. Germline V CDR1 and CDR2: MGHRA, YSYEKL. The CDR3 here is CASSQGLGPDTQYF. The CDR3, as DNA: TGCGCCAGCAGCCAGGGGCTAGGCCCAGATACGCAGTATTTT.

The CDR3 DNA reads as TGTGCCAGCAGTTTTAAAGGGGGCTGGTATGGCTACACCTTC. As protein: CASSFKGGWYGYTF. V usage is TRBV27 and J usage is TRBJ1-2; 7 bases line up with TRBD1. Germline V CDR1 and CDR2: MNHEY, SMNVEV (reference sequence). The J segment lost 5 bases and the V segment lost 3 bases, leaving 6 bases of the junction unmatched. This CDR3 is 14 amino acids long.

The chain couples TRBV5-6 to TRBJ1-6, with 9 bases matching TRBD1. The CDR3 loop spans 14 amino acids. Germline CDR1 reads SGHDT; CDR2 reads YYEEEE. The V and J ends lost 4 bases and 9 bases, in that order; junction bases with no gene match: 5. CDR3 sequence (DNA): TGTGCCAGCAGCCTTACAGGGGGCATTTCACCCCTCCACTTT. Its translation is CASSLTGGISPLHF.